These 9 T cell receptor beta chains originate from one sample sequenced in a study of breast tumors, draining lymph nodes, adjacent tissues. Breast cancer patients provided tissue from their axillary draining lymph nodes. TCRdb processed the multiplex PCR reads anew with MiXCR; each CDR3 protein has one entry. The table records some 170,000 distinct CDR3 sequences, around a third of them present only once. The specimen sequenced was axillary lymph node tissue. The receptor set was obtained from a female donor with breast cancer. Some clones in this sample may be carry-over from other donors' samples.

This clonotype was picked up many times. The chain recombines TRBV7-6 with TRBJ1-2; perhaps TRBD1 as D (5 bases). Per the germline V gene, CDR1 is SGHVS and CDR2 is FNYEAQ. This CDR3 spans 14 amino acids. Trimming shortened V by 5 bases and J by 0 bases, and 10 bases separated the two germline ends. The CDR3 DNA is TGTGCCAGCAGCCGGGACGAAGCTAACTATGGCTACACCTTC. Translated: CASSRDEANYGYTF. Full variable domain (rest looked up from reference TRBV7-6 and TRBJ1-2): GAGVSQSPRYKVTKRGQDVALRCDPISGHVSLYWYRQALGQGPEFLTYFNYEAQQDKSGLPNDRFSAERPEGSISTLTIQRTEQRDSAMYRCASSRDEANYGYTFGSGTRLTVV.

This clonotype was detected ten times or more. The V and J genes are TRBV7-3 and TRBJ1-2; no definite D call. V gave up 5 bases and J gave up 2 bases, with 12 bases separating them. This CDR3 is built from 14 residues. Per germline, CDR1 SGHTA and CDR2 FQGTGA. CDR3: CASSPSPKNYGYTF. The DNA of the CDR3 is TGTGCCAGCAGCCCCAGTCCGAAGAACTATGGCTACACCTTC.

The table lists this clonotype with a few counts. Given a much more abundant clone one base away, this may be a read error. This chain connects TRBV9 to TRBJ2-1, with 10 positions matching TRBD2. CDR1 is SGDLS and CDR2 is YYNGEE in the germline V gene. This CDR3 comprises 15 residues. CDR3 sequence: CASSSSSGSFNEPFF. DNA for the CDR3: TGTGCCAGCAGCTCTTCTAGCGGGAGCTTTAATGAGCCGTTCTTC.

This clonotype came up many times. The chain combines TRBV10-2 with TRBJ1-5, with a weak D call TRBD1 (5 bases). This CDR3 has 15 residues. From germline, CDR1 is WSHSY and CDR2 SAAADI. Trimming left V 0 bases short and J 7 bases short, with 13 bases between. The CDR3 is CASSESGEARQPQHF. In DNA, the CDR3 is TGCGCCAGCAGTGAGTCGGGGGAGGCAAGGCAGCCCCAGCATTTT.

This clonotype has a count of ten or more. This may arise from a read error, as a much more abundant clone is one base away. The rearrangement uses TRBV14 and TRBJ2-6, with TRBD1 matching 10 bases. Per germline, CDR1 SGHDN and CDR2 FVKESK. The CDR3 consists of 19 residues. The CDR3, as DNA: TGTGCCAGCAGCCAAGCCGGGACAGGGGTGCCCTCTGCGGCCAACGTCCTGACTTTC. Translating it yields CASSQAGTGVPSAANVLTF.

This clonotype was seen at least ten times. This chain links TRBV12-3 or TRBV12-4 with TRBJ2-1; 10 nucleotides line up with TRBD2. Unmatched junction bases numbered 12, after V lost 6 bases and J lost 10 bases. The CDR3 has 15 residues. The CDR3 DNA follows: TGTGCCAGCAGGTGGGCCGCTAGCGGGGGAGGAGAGCAGTTCTTC. This translates into CASRWAASGGGEQFF.

This clonotype was counted a few times. The rearrangement joins TRBV28 to TRBJ2-5; D is perhaps TRBD2 (5 bases). CDR1 and CDR2 (germline): MDHEN, SYDVKM. The CDR3 has 14 residues. Trimming stripped 3 bases from V and 5 bases from J, with 13 bases between. The CDR3 loop is CASSFIWERETQYF. CDR3 nucleotide sequence: TGTGCCAGCAGTTTTATCTGGGAGAGGGAGACCCAGTACTTC.

This clonotype showed up many times. The chain joins TRBV5-1 to TRBJ2-5, with D possibly matching TRBD2 (6 bases). V lost 7 bases to trimming and J lost 5 bases, with 12 bases between them. CDR3 length: 12 residues. Germline V gene sequence: CDR1 SGHRS, CDR2 YFSETQ. The CDR3 loop reads CASREGRETQYF. The CDR3 DNA is TGCGCCAGCCGCGAGGGGAGGGAGACCCAGTACTTC.

The chain couples TRBV10-2 to TRBJ1-5; D may be TRBD1 (5 bases). Trimming shortened V by 6 bases and J by 4 bases, and 16 bases separated the two germline ends. This CDR3 region has 15 residues. CDR1 and CDR2 (germline): WSHSY, SAAADI. The DNA for the CDR3 is TGCGCCAGCAGGAAGGGACGGGCAACGAATCAGCCCCAGCATTTT. Protein: CASRKGRATNQPQHF.